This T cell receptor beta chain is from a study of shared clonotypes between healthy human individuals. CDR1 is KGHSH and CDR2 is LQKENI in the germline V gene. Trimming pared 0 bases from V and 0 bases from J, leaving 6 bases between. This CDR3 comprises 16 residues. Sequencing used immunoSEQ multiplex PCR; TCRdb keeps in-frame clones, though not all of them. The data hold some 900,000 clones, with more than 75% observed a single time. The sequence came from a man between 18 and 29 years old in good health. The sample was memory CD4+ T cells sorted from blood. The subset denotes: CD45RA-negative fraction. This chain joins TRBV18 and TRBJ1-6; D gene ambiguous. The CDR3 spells CASSPPWSSYNSPLHF. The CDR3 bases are TGTGCCAGCTCACCACCGTGGAGCTCCTATAATTCACCCCTCCACTTT.